This TCR beta chain emerged from a study of beta chain features in type 1 diabetes. This CDR3 is built from 17 residues. Unmatched junction bases numbered 12, after V lost 3 bases and J lost 3 bases. Germline V gives CDR1 MNHEY, CDR2 SMNVEV (reference sequence). All of the isolated RNA was reverse transcribed, so expressed TCRB transcripts were sequenced. The method was immunoSEQ multiplex PCR; TCRdb's version includes in-frame clones alone and lacks a portion of them. The sample contains approximately 160,000 clones, 8.1% of which appear only once. Via the markers CD45RO/CCR7/CD25/CD127/CD95/CD27, stem cell-like memory, regulatory, central memory and naive CD4+ cells were sorted.

The source of this sequence is a man aged 18 to 35 in good health. Sequenced input: central memory CD4+ T cells from blood. The chain is built from TRBV27 and TRBJ1-2, with TRBD1 matching 8 bases. The CDR3: CASSFNWRTGRDYGYTF. The CDR3 DNA reads as TGTGCCAGCAGTTTTAACTGGCGGACAGGGAGGGACTATGGCTACACCTTC.